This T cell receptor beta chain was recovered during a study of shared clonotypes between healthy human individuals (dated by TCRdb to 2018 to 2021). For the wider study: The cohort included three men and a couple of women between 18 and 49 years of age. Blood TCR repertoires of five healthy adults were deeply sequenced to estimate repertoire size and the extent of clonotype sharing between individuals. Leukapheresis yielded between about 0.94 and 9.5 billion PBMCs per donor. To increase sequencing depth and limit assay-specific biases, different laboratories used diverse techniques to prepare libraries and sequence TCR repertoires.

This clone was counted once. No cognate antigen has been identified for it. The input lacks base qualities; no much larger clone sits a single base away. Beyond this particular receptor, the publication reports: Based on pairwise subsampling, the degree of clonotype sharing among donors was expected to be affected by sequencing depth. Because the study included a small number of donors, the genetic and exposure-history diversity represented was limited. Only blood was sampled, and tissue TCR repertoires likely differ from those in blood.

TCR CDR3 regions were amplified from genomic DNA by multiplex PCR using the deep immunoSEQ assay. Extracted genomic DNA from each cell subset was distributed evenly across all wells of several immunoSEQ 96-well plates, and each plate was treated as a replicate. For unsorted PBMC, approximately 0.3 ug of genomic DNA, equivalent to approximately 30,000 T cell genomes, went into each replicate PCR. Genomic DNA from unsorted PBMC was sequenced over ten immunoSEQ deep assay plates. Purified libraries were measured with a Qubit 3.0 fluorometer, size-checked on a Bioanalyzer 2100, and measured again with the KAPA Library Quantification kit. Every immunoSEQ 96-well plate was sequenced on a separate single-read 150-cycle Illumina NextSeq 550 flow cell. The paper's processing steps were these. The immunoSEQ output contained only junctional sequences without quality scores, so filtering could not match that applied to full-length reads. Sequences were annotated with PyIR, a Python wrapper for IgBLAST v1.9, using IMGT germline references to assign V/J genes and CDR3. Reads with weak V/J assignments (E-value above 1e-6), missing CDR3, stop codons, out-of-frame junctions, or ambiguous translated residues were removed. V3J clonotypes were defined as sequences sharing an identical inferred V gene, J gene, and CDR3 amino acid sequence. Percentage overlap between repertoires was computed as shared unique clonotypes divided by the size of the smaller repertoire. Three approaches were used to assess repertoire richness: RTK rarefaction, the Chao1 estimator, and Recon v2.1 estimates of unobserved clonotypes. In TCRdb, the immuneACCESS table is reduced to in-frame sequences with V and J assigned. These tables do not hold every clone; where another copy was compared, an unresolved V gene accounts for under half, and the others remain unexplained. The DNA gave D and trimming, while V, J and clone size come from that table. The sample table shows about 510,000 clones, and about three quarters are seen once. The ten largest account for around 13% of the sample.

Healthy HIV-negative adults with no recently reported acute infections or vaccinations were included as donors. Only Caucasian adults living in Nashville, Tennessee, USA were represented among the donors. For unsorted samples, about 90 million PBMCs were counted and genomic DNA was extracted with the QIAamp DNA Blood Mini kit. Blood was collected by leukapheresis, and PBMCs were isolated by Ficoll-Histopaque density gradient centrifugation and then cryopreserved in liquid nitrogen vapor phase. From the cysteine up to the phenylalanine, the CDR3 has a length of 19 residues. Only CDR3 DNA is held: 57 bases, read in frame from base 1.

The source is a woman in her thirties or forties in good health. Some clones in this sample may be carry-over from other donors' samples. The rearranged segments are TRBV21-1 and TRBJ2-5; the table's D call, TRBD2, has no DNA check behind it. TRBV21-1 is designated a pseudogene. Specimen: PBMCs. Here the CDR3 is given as CASSKEHGTSGRVKETQYF. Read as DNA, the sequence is TGTGCCAGCAGCAAGGAGCATGGGACTAGCGGGAGGGTGAAGGAGACCCAGTACTTC.